Listed below are T cell receptor beta chains from one sample, sequenced in a study of cytomegalovirus exposure and HLA in healthy donors. Clones were sequenced by immunoSEQ multiplex PCR, and TCRdb holds only the in-frame ones, with some missing. The sample has about 120,000 clones, about four fifths seen once. The sample taken for sequencing was PBMCs. These receptors were obtained from a man aged 30-40 years in good health and CMV-seropositive. CDR3s include the opening cysteine and the closing phenylalanine or tryptophan. The D gene is left open where the match is weak. Some rows mark clone size as missing; the rest say once, few, many or name a class of expanded clone.

j_call,cdr3_length,clone_size,d_call,v_call,cdr3_nt,cdr3_aa
TRBJ1-2,13,once,TRBD1,TRBV2,TGTGCCAGCAGTGAGACAGGGGACTATGGCTACACCTTC,CASSETGDYGYTF
TRBJ2-5,16,.,TRBD2,TRBV27,TGTGCCAGCAGTCCCAAGTGGCTAGCGGGAGAAGAGACCCAGTACTTC,CASSPKWLAGEETQYF
TRBJ2-1,15,.,.,TRBV5-1,TGCGCCAGCAGCTTGGTCACCCTTTTAGCGAATGAGCAGTTCTTC,CASSLVTLLANEQFF
TRBJ2-2,14,.,TRBD2,TRBV4-1,TGCGCCAGCAGGAGTCGGGGGGACACCGGGGAGCTGTTTTTT,CASRSRGDTGELFF
TRBJ2-7,13,.,.,TRBV18,TGTGCCAGCTCACCCGATGTTGATCGGGAGCAGTACTTC,CASSPDVDREQYF
TRBJ1-2,12,few,TRBD1,TRBV7-8,TGTGCCAGCAGCATACAGGGGGGAGGCTACACCTTC,CASSIQGGGYTF
TRBJ2-5,13,.,TRBD1,TRBV11-2,TGTGCCAGCTCCAGGGGGCTAGCAGAGACCCAGTACTTC,CASSRGLAETQYF
TRBJ1-1,11,.,.,TRBV6-6,TGTGCCAGCGACGGGGGGACTGAAGCTTTCTTT,CASDGGTEAFF
TRBJ2-5,14,.,TRBD2,TRBV19,TGTGCCAGTAGTATAGCCGGGGGGACGGGGACCCAGTACTTC,CASSIAGGTGTQYF
TRBJ1-1,14,.,TRBD1,TRBV11-3,TGTGCCAGCAGCGAGACACAGGGGAGTACTGAAGCTTTCTTT,CASSETQGSTEAFF
TRBJ2-2,12,.,.,TRBV6-1,TGTGCCAGCAGTGAAACGGCCGGGGAGCTGTTTTTT,CASSETAGELFF
TRBJ2-3,16,.,TRBD1,TRBV14,TGTGCCAGCAGCCAACCGTGGGACAGTTACACAGATACGCAGTATTTT,CASSQPWDSYTDTQYF
TRBJ1-5,15,once,.,TRBV15,TGTGCCACCAGCAGAGAATGGGGCCCCGATCAGCCCCAGCATTTT,CATSREWGPDQPQHF
TRBJ2-1,16,.,TRBD2,TRBV5-4,TGTGCCAGCAGCGGTTTAGCGGGAGGGCGGGACAATGAGCAGTTCTTC,CASSGLAGGRDNEQFF
TRBJ1-2,12,.,TRBD1,TRBV7-2,TGTGCCAGCAGCGCAGGGGGCTATGGCTACACCTTC,CASSAGGYGYTF
TRBJ1-2,14,.,.,TRBV2,TGTGCCAGCACCAGAGGTCAGCTTCGGTGGGGCTACACCTTC,CASTRGQLRWGYTF
TRBJ2-5,16,.,TRBD1,TRBV27,TGTGCCAGCAGTCTTCGACAGGGGGGGGGCCAAGAGACCCAGTACTTC,CASSLRQGGGQETQYF
TRBJ2-1,17,.,TRBD2,TRBV5-1,TGCGCCAGCAGCTTGGACGAGCGGGGGCAAAAACACAATGAGCAGTTCTTC,CASSLDERGQKHNEQFF
TRBJ1-2,15,.,.,TRBV2,TGTGCCAGCAGTCCAACCGGGACAACCCCTCTGGGCTACACCTTC,CASSPTGTTPLGYTF
TRBJ2-5,18,.,.,TRBV4-2,TGTGCCAGCAGCCAAGAGTTTCTGAGGGGGGGCATACGAGAGACCCAGTACTTC,CASSQEFLRGGIRETQYF